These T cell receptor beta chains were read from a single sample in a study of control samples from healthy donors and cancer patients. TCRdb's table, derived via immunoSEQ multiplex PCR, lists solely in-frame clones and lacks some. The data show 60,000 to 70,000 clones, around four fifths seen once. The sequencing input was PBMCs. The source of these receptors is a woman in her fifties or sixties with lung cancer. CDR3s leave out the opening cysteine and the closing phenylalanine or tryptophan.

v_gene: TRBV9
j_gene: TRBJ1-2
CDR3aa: ASSPPPDSYGYT

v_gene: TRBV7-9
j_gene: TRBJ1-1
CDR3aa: ASSFPSGEAF

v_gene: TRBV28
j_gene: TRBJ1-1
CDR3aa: ASGSSGLEAF

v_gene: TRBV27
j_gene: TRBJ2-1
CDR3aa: ASSLRDNEQF

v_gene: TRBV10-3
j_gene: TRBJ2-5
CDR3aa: AISARSTGTGETQY

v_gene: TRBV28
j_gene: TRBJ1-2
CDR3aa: ASSLGQGYYGYT

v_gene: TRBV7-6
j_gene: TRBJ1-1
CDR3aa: ASSPRPLNTEAF

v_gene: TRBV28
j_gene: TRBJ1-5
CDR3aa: ASSWEVFQPQH

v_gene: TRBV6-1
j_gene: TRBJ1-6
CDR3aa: ASSAKTGEAGSPLH

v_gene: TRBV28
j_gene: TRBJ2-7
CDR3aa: ASSQGLREQY

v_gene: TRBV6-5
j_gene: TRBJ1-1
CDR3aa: ASSQTRTTEAF

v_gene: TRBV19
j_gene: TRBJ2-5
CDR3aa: ASSIVVFQETQY

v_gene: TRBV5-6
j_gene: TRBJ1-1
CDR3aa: ASSQTGGLGTEAF

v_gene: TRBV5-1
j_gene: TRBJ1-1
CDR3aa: ASSLGAGENTEAF

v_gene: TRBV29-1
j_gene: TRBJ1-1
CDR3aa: SARERGNTEAF

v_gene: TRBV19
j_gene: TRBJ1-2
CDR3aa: ASSGQGLPYGYT

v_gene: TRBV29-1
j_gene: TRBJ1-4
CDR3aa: SVIRDPNEKLF

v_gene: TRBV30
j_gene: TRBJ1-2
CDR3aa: AWVGTPTNYGYT

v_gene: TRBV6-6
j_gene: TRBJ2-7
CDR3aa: ASSYGQGAYEQY

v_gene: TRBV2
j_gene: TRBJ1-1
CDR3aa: ASSDWNMNTEAF

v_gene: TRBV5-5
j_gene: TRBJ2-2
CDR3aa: ASSSGLAGTPGELF

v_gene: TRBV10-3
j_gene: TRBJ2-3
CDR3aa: AISEHGGAQDTQY

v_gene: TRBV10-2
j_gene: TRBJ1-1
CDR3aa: ASTVQGGSTEAF

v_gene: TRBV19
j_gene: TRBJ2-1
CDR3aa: ASALAGGPNEQF

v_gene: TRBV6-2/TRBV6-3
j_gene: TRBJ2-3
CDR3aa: ASSYSGSTDTQY

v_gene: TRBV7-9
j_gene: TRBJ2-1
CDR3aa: ASSFPGTSGGRNNEQF